The 24 T cell receptor beta chains below were found in one sample sequenced in a study of beta chain features in type 1 diabetes (dated by TCRdb to the late 2010s). Overall study results and their limits: In all four CD4+ subsets, TCRB CDR3 length was moderately but significantly shorter in type 1 diabetes patients.

These receptors' antigens are unknown. Libraries were built with the immunoSEQ multiplex PCR assay. The entire amount of isolated RNA was reverse transcribed using the High Capacity cDNA Reverse Transcription Kit, so the sequenced TCRB transcripts were expressed ones. In TCRdb, the immuneACCESS table is reduced to in-frame sequences with V and J assigned. These tables do not hold every clone; where another copy was compared, an unresolved V gene accounts for under half, and the others remain unexplained. This sample comprises more than 550,000 clones, over 11% of them detected only once. Roughly 0.04% of the sample is in the top ten clones. The specimen was naive CD4+ T cells from blood. The cell subset or site label corresponds to: true naive CD4+ T cells. The source is a man younger than 35 with type 1 diabetes.

This clone was found once. This rearrangement joins TRBV4-1 to TRBJ1-1; D is unclear. Germline values: CDR1 MGHRA, CDR2 YSYEKL. Trimming removed 0 bases from V and 1 base from J, with 6 bases in between. The CDR3 spans 14 residues. CDR3 sequence reads: CASSQDTGNTEAFF. The DNA of the CDR3 is TGCGCCAGCAGCCAAGATACGGGGAACACTGAAGCTTTCTTT.

A few counts support this clone. This chain uses TRBV9 with TRBJ1-3, with D perhaps matching TRBD1 (5 bases). V was trimmed by 3 bases and J by 0 bases, leaving 16 bases between them. The CDR3 contains 17 residues. Germline V gene data show CDR1 as SGDLS and CDR2 as YYNGEE. CDR3 nucleotides: TGTGCCAGCAGCGCACGGCTGGGGGACCACTCTGGAAACACCATATATTTT. Protein sequence: CASSARLGDHSGNTIYF.

The rearrangement joins TRBV30 to TRBJ2-3; D remains unclear. CDR1 is GTSNPN, CDR2 SVGIG, per germline (reference sequence). The CDR3 runs 12 residues. The germline V and J ends were trimmed by 1 base and 4 bases, with 6 bases remaining between them. In DNA, the CDR3 is TGTGCCTGGAGTGCCGCTCCAGATACGCAGTATTTT. Its protein is CAWSAAPDTQYF.

The table lists this clone with a few counts. The DNA of the CDR3 is TGTGCCAGCAGCTTAGTTAGCCAGCCAGGAAACACCATATATTTT. It translates to CASSLVSQPGNTIYF. This rearrangement joins TRBV7-2 to TRBJ1-3; D not resolved. The ends were cut back, 1 base at V and 4 bases at J, with 11 bases in the middle. The CDR3 totals 15 residues. Germline V gene sequence: CDR1 SGHTA, CDR2 FQGNSA.

The V gene is TRBV5-4, the J gene TRBJ2-5; D is undetermined. Trimming shortened V by 0 bases and J by 2 bases, and 5 bases separated the two germline ends. Germline CDR1 is SGHNT and CDR2 is YYREEE (reference sequence). The CDR3 is 13 amino acids. CDR3 sequence reads: CASSLDPQETQYF. The CDR3 nucleotides are TGTGCCAGCAGCTTGGATCCACAAGAGACCCAGTACTTC. The variable domain in full, with the rest retrieved from reference TRBV5-4 and TRBJ2-5, is ETGVTQSPTHLIKTRGQQVTLRCSSQSGHNTVSWYQQALGQGPQFIFQYYREEENGRGNFPPRFSGLQFPNYSSELNVNALELDDSALYLCASSLDPQETQYFGPGTRLLVL.

The chain employs TRBV4-1 and TRBJ2-7; D unresolved. Germline V lookup: CDR1 MGHRA, CDR2 YSYEKL. The CDR3 is made up of 13 amino acids. V shed 3 bases and J shed 3 bases, with 9 bases lying between them. The CDR3 loop is CASSQNRGYEQYF. In DNA form, the CDR3 reads TGCGCCAGCAGCCAGAATCGAGGCTACGAGCAGTACTTC.

Here the CDR3 DNA reads TGTGCCAGCAGTCTTCCCGTGGGGGGTAATGGCTACACCTTC. Translating it yields CASSLPVGGNGYTF. The J gene is TRBJ1-2, the V gene TRBV28; possibly TRBD1 for D (5 bases). Trimming pared 5 bases from V and 6 bases from J, leaving 16 bases between. The CDR3 runs 14 residues. The germline gives CDR1 MDHEN, CDR2 SYDVKM.

V usage is TRBV29-1 and J usage is TRBJ2-7, with D unresolved. Trimming took off 7 bases at V and 0 bases at J, with 13 bases between the two ends. Germline CDR1 and CDR2: SQVTM and ANQGSEA. CDR3 length: 13 residues. In DNA form, the CDR3 reads TGCAGCGCCCGTACGGGTAGCTCCTACGAGCAGTACTTC. Its translation is CSARTGSSYEQYF.

This clone was recorded a few times. The chain employs TRBV7-2 and TRBJ2-7, with a weak D call TRBD2 (7 bases). This CDR3 has 16 amino acids. Germline lookup yields CDR1 SGHTA and CDR2 FQGNSA. V gave up 4 bases and J gave up 7 bases, with 23 bases separating them. The CDR3 DNA reads as TGTGCCAGCAGCTCCCGGGGGGCGCCAGGGTCCCTTGAGCAGTACTTC. Its protein is CASSSRGAPGSLEQYF.

The V and J genes are TRBV13 and TRBJ2-7, with 8 bases matching TRBD2. Germline V gives CDR1 PRHDT, CDR2 FYEKMQ (reference sequence). The CDR3 has 15 residues. Trimming at V came to 4 bases and at J to 6 bases, leaving 11 bases not matched to a gene. For the CDR3, the DNA is TGTGCCAGCAGCTCACCGGGACTAGAAGCATCCGAGCAGTACTTC. This sequence encodes CASSSPGLEASEQYF.

There are a few counts of this clone. V and J are TRBV29-1 and TRBJ2-2; D is unresolved. This CDR3 is built from 14 residues. Germline loops: CDR1 SQVTM, CDR2 ANQGSEA. The V and J ends lost 6 bases and 2 bases respectively, with 13 bases between them. Here the CDR3 reads CSVHASLNTGELFF. The CDR3 DNA sequence: TGCAGCGTACATGCCTCTCTTAACACCGGGGAGCTGTTTTTT.

This clone was counted only a few times. One end of the junction fails to match germline, which may point to a read error. The J gene is TRBJ2-1, the V gene TRBV13, with 12 bases lining up with TRBD2. CDR3 size: 15 residues. Germline V gene lookup returns CDR1 PRHDT and CDR2 FYEKMQ (reference sequence). The CDR3 spells CASSPGLAGSNGQFF. The CDR3 DNA follows: TGTGCCAGCAGCCCTGGACTAGCGGGGTCCAATGGGCAGTTCTTC.

This chain joins TRBV7-9 and TRBJ2-7, with D uncertain. CDR3 length equals 14 residues. Germline-derived CDR1 and CDR2 are SEHNR and FQNEAQ (reference sequence). Trimming shortened V by 6 bases and J by 6 bases, and 18 bases separated the two germline ends. The CDR3 DNA reads as TGTGCCAGCAGTTATCCTTCTCCGGACCGCGAGCAGTACTTC. As protein: CASSYPSPDREQYF.

The chain combines TRBV30 with TRBJ2-3; 8 bases line up with TRBD1. Germline V gives CDR1 GTSNPN, CDR2 SVGIG (reference sequence). V was pared by 4 bases and J by 0 bases, with 6 bases of the junction left unmatched. The CDR3 runs to 15 residues. In DNA, the CDR3 is TGTGCCTGGATCGGTAGGGACAGGAGCACAGATACGCAGTATTTT. Translation: CAWIGRDRSTDTQYF.

This clone was picked up a small number of times. The V gene is TRBV7-2, the J gene TRBJ2-1; D possibly corresponds to TRBD2 (5 bases). Germline V lookup: CDR1 SGHTA, CDR2 FQGNSA. The CDR3 has 12 residues. Trimming took 5 bases from V and 10 from J, leaving 12 bases between them. CDR3 sequence (DNA): TGTGCCAGCAGCACGGACCAGCGGGAGCAGTTCTTC. Amino acids: CASSTDQREQFF.

The chain carries TRBV29-1 and TRBJ2-7; 13 bases line up with TRBD2. After removal of 1 base from V and 7 bases from J, the junction contained 10 bases not matched to a gene. Germline CDR1 SQVTM, CDR2 ANQGSEA. CDR3 length: 16 residues. CDR3 residues: CSVEGTSGSTHREQYF. The CDR3 DNA reads as TGCAGCGTTGAAGGGACTAGCGGGAGTACTCACAGGGAGCAGTACTTC.

CDR3 nucleotide sequence: TGTGCCAGCAGCTTAAGGGGGACCACAAACACCGGGGAGCTGTTTTTT. Protein product: CASSLRGTTNTGELFF. This chain links TRBV7-9 with TRBJ2-2; a weak D match, TRBD1 (6 bases). The CDR3 covers 16 residues. Per the germline V gene, CDR1 is SEHNR and CDR2 is FQNEAQ (reference sequence). V lost 2 bases and J 2 bases, leaving 12 bases between the germline ends.

This clone turned up a few times. The chain links TRBV6-4 to TRBJ2-6; a weak D match, TRBD2 (6 bases). There are 14 residues in the CDR3. Deletions cut 2 bases from V and 10 bases from J, with 12 bases between. The germline gives CDR1 MRHNA, CDR2 SNTAGT. CDR3 in amino acids: CASSDTGGVNVLTF. CDR3 in DNA: TGTGCCAGCAGTGACACAGGAGGGGTGAACGTCCTGACTTTC.

This clone was counted only a few times. J is TRBJ2-5 and V is TRBV5-1; 7 nucleotides match TRBD2. CDR3 size: 16 residues. Looked up from germline, CDR1 is SGHRS and CDR2 is YFSETQ. The V segment lost 4 bases and the J segment 5 bases; nucleotides outside the gene matches: 14. The CDR3 nucleotides are TGCGCCAGCAGCCCCGGGGCTGCGGGAGTGATGGAGACCCAGTACTTC. Its translation is CASSPGAAGVMETQYF.

This clone has just a few counts. CDR3 in DNA: TGCAGCGTTGAGTGGAGGGGGCAAAGTGACGCACCCCTCCACTTT. Encoded protein: CSVEWRGQSDAPLHF. The J gene is TRBJ1-6, the V gene TRBV29-1, with 7 positions matching TRBD1. With V trimmed by 3 bases and J by 11 bases, 13 bases remained unmatched. The V gene's germline CDR1 is SQVTM and CDR2 ANQGSEA. This CDR3 contains 15 residues.

J is TRBJ2-7 and V is TRBV6-5; D is unclear. Deletions cut 2 bases from V and 7 bases from J, with 21 bases between. CDR3 length: 16 residues. Germline lookup yields CDR1 MNHEY and CDR2 SVGAGI. For the CDR3, the DNA is TGTGCCAGCAGTTACGTTACAGACCCGGGTCTTGGGGAGCAGTACTTC. Its translation is CASSYVTDPGLGEQYF.

Concerning this clone itself: Other DNA sequences within the sample encode an identical CDR3. V and J are TRBV7-9 and TRBJ2-7; 7 nucleotides align to TRBD1. V trimming: 2 bases; J trimming: 1 base; junction bases outside the gene matches: 2. The CDR3 loop spans 14 amino acids. CDR1 is SEHNR, CDR2 FQNEAQ, per germline (reference sequence). The CDR3 nucleotides read TGTGCCAGCAGCTTACAGGGGGTATCCTACGAGCAGTACTTC. Amino acids: CASSLQGVSYEQYF.

This clone was found a few times. The chain links TRBV4-2 to TRBJ1-2, with 7 nucleotides matching TRBD1. Looked up from germline, CDR1 is LGHNA and CDR2 is YNFKEQ. There are 16 residues in the CDR3. Losses at the gene ends were 0 bases for V and 2 bases for J; bases not matched to a gene: 6. The chain's CDR3 is CASSQDGLGQNYGYTF. Here the CDR3 DNA reads TGTGCCAGCAGCCAAGACGGGCTGGGACAGAACTATGGCTACACCTTC.

This clone showed up just a few times. The rearrangement links TRBV11-2 to TRBJ2-3; D possibly corresponds to TRBD2 (6 bases). This CDR3 comprises 15 residues. CDR1 and CDR2 (germline): SGHAT, FQNNGV. The V and J ends lost 5 bases and 4 bases respectively, with 16 bases between them. CDR3 nucleotide sequence: TGTGCCAGCAGCCCCAAATGGAGGGAGGCAGATACGCAGTATTTT. It codes for CASSPKWREADTQYF. Looking up the rest from reference TRBV11-2 and TRBJ2-3 gives the full variable domain: EAGVAQSPRYKIIEKRQSVAFWCNPISGHATLYWYQQILGQGPKLLIQFQNNGVVDDSQLPKDRFSAERLKGVDSTLKIQPAKLEDSAVYLCASSPKWREADTQYFGPGTRLTVL.